This paragraph reports one TCR beta chain. Its target is not known. The data derive from a study of identical twins. Study-wide findings and caveats: Carriage of fewer insertions was seen in abundant cord blood beta clonotypes, whereas memory repertoires showed none. Zero-insertion analyses could be partly confounded by invariant MAIT and iNKT cells. Donors were not followed over many years; analysis was cross-sectional.

V gave up 1 base and J gave up 4 bases, with 11 bases separating them. CDR3 length: 14 amino acids. CDR1 is SGHKS and CDR2 is YYEKEE in the germline V gene (reference sequence). TCRdb independently ran MiXCR on the 5' RACE reads; one entry per CDR3 protein. The profile shows fewer than 900,000 distinct CDR3 sequences, 21% of them singletons. These same records also appear under a second study, on T cells expressing NK-cell markers. That report adds: Alpha-beta TCR T cells were the sole sorting target in several experiments, owing to an anti-gamma-delta TCR antibody.

V gene TRBV5-5 combines with J gene TRBJ2-5, with D perhaps being TRBD1 or TRBD2 (6 bases each). The specimen was PBMCs. The origin of this receptor is a woman younger than 30 in good health. The CDR3 sequence is CASSLNGGGETQYF. In DNA form, the CDR3 reads TGTGCCAGCAGCTTGAACGGAGGGGGAGAGACCCAGTACTTC.